One and the same sample provided the 25 T cell receptor beta chains below, sequenced in a study of T cell changes during pregnancy in multiple sclerosis. Generated by immunoSEQ multiplex PCR, the TCRdb table keeps only in-frame clones and is missing some. The top ten clones hold around 0.8% of a sample with roughly 110,000 clones, around 92% of them seen once. Sequenced here: peripheral blood, sampled in the third trimester of pregnancy. Receptor source: a female donor in good health, enrolled as a control in a pregnancy study.

This rearrangement joins TRBV25-1 to TRBJ2-3; 11 nucleotides agree with TRBD2. This CDR3 has 15 residues. CDR1 is MGHDK, CDR2 SYGVNS, per germline. With 6 bases clipped from V and 6 bases from J, the junction kept 8 bases outside the gene matches. The CDR3 loop reads CASSLGASGGDTQYF. The CDR3 bases are TGTGCCAGCAGCCTCGGGGCTAGCGGGGGGGATACGCAGTATTTT.

V and J are TRBV2 and TRBJ2-3, with a tentative D call TRBD1 (5 bases). There are 15 residues in the CDR3. Between the trimmed V and J ends, which lost 4 bases and 6 bases, there was a span of 17 bases. Looked up from germline, CDR1 is SNHLY and CDR2 is FYNNEI. CDR3 residues: CASSGRALSLDTQYF. CDR3 nucleotide sequence: TGTGCCAGCAGTGGCAGGGCCTTGTCGTTGGATACGCAGTATTTT.

The chain uses TRBV5-1 and TRBJ1-3; D remains ambiguous. CDR3 length equals 16 residues. V lost 0 bases and J 1 base, leaving 11 bases between the germline ends. Germline V lookup: CDR1 SGHRS, CDR2 YFSETQ. CDR3: CASSLEPGSSGNTIYF. As DNA, the CDR3 is TGCGCCAGCAGCTTGGAACCGGGTTCGTCTGGAAACACCATATATTTT.

The chain is built from TRBV4-3 and TRBJ2-7; 7 bases agree with TRBD1. Losses at the gene ends were 6 bases for V and 5 bases for J; bases not matched to a gene: 13. The CDR3 spans 15 residues. CDR1 is LGHNA and CDR2 is YSLEER in the germline V gene. CDR3 bases: TGCGCCAGCAGTTTCTACAAGGATACAGGGGACGAGCAGTACTTC. This codes for CASSFYKDTGDEQYF.

The chain carries TRBV19 and TRBJ1-6, with 7 nucleotides matching TRBD1. Germline CDR1 is LNHDA and CDR2 is SQIVND (reference sequence). CDR3 length: 13 residues. Trimming cost V 6 bases and J 14 bases; bases outside gene matches: 10. The CDR3 spells CASSRDSPPALHF. CDR3 bases: TGTGCCAGTAGCCGGGACAGCCCTCCAGCCCTCCACTTT.

The CDR3: CASSLSAGEETQYF. The CDR3 nucleotides read TGCGCCAGCAGCTTGTCGGCGGGAGAAGAGACCCAGTACTTC. J is TRBJ2-5 and V is TRBV5-1, with TRBD2 identical over 7 bases. Germline lookup yields CDR1 SGHRS and CDR2 YFSETQ. V shed 1 base and J 3 bases; nucleotides not matched to a gene: 3. The CDR3 totals 14 residues.

J is TRBJ1-1 and V is TRBV2, with D unclear. V lost 5 bases and J lost 0, with 16 bases in between. Per the germline V gene, CDR1 is SNHLY and CDR2 is FYNNEI. CDR3 size: 16 residues. CDR3 sequence: CASSKGSRQMNTEAFF. The CDR3 DNA sequence: TGTGCCAGCAGTAAAGGGAGTAGGCAAATGAACACTGAAGCTTTCTTT.

The V gene is TRBV7-9, the J gene TRBJ1-1, with D hard to call. V gave up 6 bases and J gave up 5 bases, with 10 bases separating them. The CDR3 has 12 residues. Germline V gene lookup returns CDR1 SEHNR and CDR2 FQNEAQ (reference sequence). DNA for the CDR3: TGTGCCAGCAGGCGCGGTGAGACTGAAGCTTTCTTT. Amino acids: CASRRGETEAFF.

In this sample, this clone turned up a few times. This chain joins TRBV2 and TRBJ2-6; 8 bases map to TRBD1. The CDR3 is 18 amino acids. Unmatched junction bases numbered 8, after V lost 3 bases and J lost 1 base. The germline V gene encodes CDR1 SNHLY and CDR2 FYNNEI. The CDR3 region has the DNA TGTGCCAGCAGTGACTCGGGACAGGTTTCATCTGGGGCCAACGTCCTGACTTTC. Translating gives CASSDSGQVSSGANVLTF.

The V call is TRBV27, the J call TRBJ2-5, with TRBD2 identical over 8 bases. CDR1 and CDR2 from the germline V gene are MNHEY and SMNVEV (reference sequence). V lost 10 bases to trimming and J lost 1 base; unmatched junction nucleotides: 8. There are 14 residues in the CDR3. The CDR3, as DNA: TGTGCCACCCGGCGGGGGGCCCCCCAAGAGACCCAGTACTTC. As protein: CATRRGAPQETQYF.

The CDR3 loop is CASSLNREAFF. As DNA, the CDR3 is TGTGCCAGCAGCTTAAACAGGGAAGCTTTCTTT. The chain couples TRBV7-9 to TRBJ1-1, with D possibly being TRBD1 (5 bases). Germline lookup yields CDR1 SEHNR and CDR2 FQNEAQ (reference sequence). Between the trimmed V and J ends, which lost 2 bases and 8 bases, there was a span of 6 bases. The CDR3 is made up of 11 amino acids. The variable domain in full, with the rest retrieved from reference TRBV7-9 and TRBJ1-1, is DTGVSQNPRHKITKRGQNVTFRCDPISEHNRLYWYRQTLGQGPEFLTYFQNEAQLEKSRLLSDRFSAERPKGSFSTLEIQRTEQGDSAMYLCASSLNREAFFGQGTRLTVV.

This chain links TRBV4-1 with TRBJ1-5; 7 bases are a match to TRBD1. In germline, CDR1 is MGHRA, CDR2 YSYEKL. After removal of 1 base from V and 6 bases from J, the junction contained 6 bases not matched to a gene. The CDR3 runs to 15 residues. In nucleotides, the CDR3 is TGCGCCAGCAGCCAAGGCCAGGGGGAAAGTCAGCCCCAGCATTTT. Translation gives CASSQGQGESQPQHF.

The V call is TRBV11-2, the J call TRBJ2-1; the D gene is possibly TRBD2 (6 bases). CDR1 is SGHAT and CDR2 is FQNNGV in the germline V gene. V lost 6 bases to trimming and J lost 4 bases, with 19 bases between them. The CDR3 is 16 residues long. The CDR3 loop is CASSLLGTVSYNEQFF. In nucleotides, the CDR3 is TGTGCCAGCAGTCTCCTCGGGACTGTAAGTTACAATGAGCAGTTCTTC.

The chain links TRBV19 to TRBJ1-4; D gene unclear. Trimming took off 3 bases at V and 0 bases at J, with 14 bases between the two ends. The length of the CDR3 is 17 residues. The germline gives CDR1 LNHDA, CDR2 SQIVND (reference sequence). This chain's CDR3 is CASSMRELTATNEKLFF. The DNA of the CDR3 is TGTGCCAGTAGTATGAGGGAGTTGACTGCAACTAATGAAAAACTGTTTTTT.

The genes are TRBV7-2 and TRBJ2-1, with D maybe TRBD2 (6 bases). The CDR3 covers 15 residues. CDR1 SGHTA and CDR2 FQGNSA come from the germline V gene. The V end lost 1 base, the J end lost 7 bases, and 14 bases lay between the germline ends. The CDR3 DNA is TGTGCCAGCAGCTTAGGCGGGGTAACGGGAAATGAGCAGTTCTTC. Its protein product is CASSLGGVTGNEQFF. The full variable domain, in which reference TRBV7-2 and TRBJ2-1 provide the parts outside the CDR3, is GAGVSQSPSNKVTEKGKDVELRCDPISGHTALYWYRQSLGQGLEFLIYFQGNSAPDKSGLPSDRFSAERTGGSVSTLTIQRTQQEDSAVYLCASSLGGVTGNEQFFGPGTRLTVL.

CDR3 residues: CASTPFSGTGFMGYTF. Written as DNA, the CDR3 is TGTGCCAGCACCCCGTTCTCCGGGACAGGGTTTATGGGCTACACCTTC. This chain joins TRBV7-9 and TRBJ1-2, with 9 positions matching TRBD1. This CDR3 has 16 residues. V lost 7 bases to trimming and J lost 8 bases; unmatched junction nucleotides: 17. Germline V gene sequence: CDR1 SEHNR, CDR2 FQNEAQ (reference sequence).

The chain's CDR3 is CATSRGAGDYEQYF. The CDR3 DNA sequence: TGTGCCACCAGCAGAGGGGCAGGGGACTACGAGCAGTACTTC. The chain uses TRBV15 and TRBJ2-7, with D possibly being TRBD1 (6 bases). Germline loops: CDR1 LNHNV, CDR2 YYDKDF (reference sequence). The V and J ends lost 1 base and 3 bases respectively, with 10 bases between them. The CDR3 is made up of 14 amino acids.

V and J are TRBV7-2 and TRBJ1-5, with D uncertain. CDR1 and CDR2 from the germline V gene are SGHTA and FQGNSA. The V gene lost 1 base and the J gene lost 6 bases, with 13 bases spanning the gap. CDR3 size: 15 residues. This CDR3 reads CASSLVEGAGQPQHF. The CDR3 DNA sequence: TGTGCCAGCAGCTTAGTTGAGGGCGCGGGTCAGCCCCAGCATTTT.

V and J are TRBV7-9 and TRBJ2-7, with 8 bases aligning to TRBD2. The length of the CDR3 is 13 residues. With V trimmed by 3 bases and J by 5 bases, 3 bases remained unmatched. Germline V gene data show CDR1 as SEHNR and CDR2 as FQNEAQ (reference sequence). The CDR3 DNA reads TGTGCCAGCAGCTTCGGGGGGGGTAACGAGCAGTACTTC. It encodes CASSFGGGNEQYF.

The chain is built from TRBV7-3 and TRBJ1-1; D gene unclear. Germline values: CDR1 SGHTA, CDR2 FQGTGA. The germline V and J ends were trimmed by 1 base and 4 bases, with 10 bases remaining between them. The CDR3 consists of 14 residues. The CDR3 DNA reads as TGTGCCAGCAGCTTAATCGTACCGGGCACTGAAGCTTTCTTT. It is translated as CASSLIVPGTEAFF.

The J gene is TRBJ2-5, the V gene TRBV7-3; 8 bases fit TRBD1. The CDR3 extends over 16 amino acids. Trimming took 5 bases from V and 0 from J; bases not matched to a gene: 8. The germline gives CDR1 SGHTA, CDR2 FQGTGA. CDR3: CASSMTGERYQETQYF. CDR3 DNA sequence: TGTGCCAGCAGCATGACAGGGGAGCGGTACCAAGAGACCCAGTACTTC.

The V and J genes are TRBV12-5 and TRBJ2-1, with D tentatively TRBD2 (6 bases). The CDR3 totals 15 residues. CDR1 is LGHNT, CDR2 FRNRAP, per germline. The V and J ends lost 3 bases and 6 bases respectively, with 15 bases between them. CDR3 in amino acids: CASGLRLEGTNEQFF. The CDR3 nucleotides read TGTGCTAGTGGTTTAAGACTAGAGGGGACCAATGAGCAGTTCTTC.

The CDR3 sequence: CASSLAGETQYF. CDR3 DNA: TGCGCCAGCAGCTTGGCCGGTGAGACCCAGTACTTC. The chain has TRBV5-1 and TRBJ2-5, with D uncertain. Germline V gives CDR1 SGHRS, CDR2 YFSETQ. Trimming pared 0 bases from V and 5 bases from J, leaving 5 bases between. The CDR3 length is 12 residues.

The gene calls are TRBV6-6 and TRBJ2-1; TRBD1 agrees at 7 bases. CDR3 length equals 15 residues. The ends lost 6 bases at V and 0 bases at J; junction bases unmatched: 5. CDR1 MNHNY and CDR2 SVGAGI come from the germline V gene (reference sequence). The CDR3 nucleotides read TGTGCCAGCAGGGAAGGGGGCAGCTCCTACAATGAGCAGTTCTTC. The encoded protein is CASREGGSSYNEQFF.

This clone came up once. Its ends do not fully match the called genes, so a read error is possible. The V gene is TRBV2, the J gene TRBJ1-5; 12 bases align to TRBD1. This CDR3 is 16 amino acids long. Germline-derived CDR1 and CDR2 are SNHLY and FYNNEI. The CDR3 bases are TGTGCCAGCGGTGATCCGGGACAGGGGGCAAATCAGCCCCAGCATTTT. This sequence encodes CASGDPGQGANQPQHF.